These 11 T cell receptor beta chains were sequenced from one sample in a study of OX40 agonist ivuxolimab in advanced cancers. This table comes from immunoSEQ multiplex PCR, and its TCRdb copy is limited to in-frame clones, with some not included. Among approximately 70,000 clones listed, roughly four fifths were seen once. The sequences come from CD4+ or CD8+ T cells sorted from blood, collected in a trial of the OX40 agonist ivuxolimab. The source of these receptors is an adult with an advanced solid tumor such as melanoma, head and neck, liver or kidney cancer.

This chain uses TRBV5-6 with TRBJ2-1; TRBD2 aligns across 7 bases. CDR3 length equals 19 residues. Germline-derived CDR1 and CDR2 are SGHDT and YYEEEE. V trimming: 0 bases; J trimming: 1 base; junction bases outside the gene matches: 13. DNA for the CDR3: TGTGCCAGCAGCTTGGTGGCGGTGTTCGGGAGGTCTTCCTACAATGAGCAGTTCTTC. Translated, it gives CASSLVAVFGRSSYNEQFF. Looking up the rest from reference TRBV5-6 and TRBJ2-1 gives the full variable domain: DAGVTQSPTHLIKTRGQQVTLRCSPKSGHDTVSWYQQALGQGPQFIFQYYEEEERQRGNFPDRFSGHQFPNYSSELNVNALLLGDSALYLCASSLVAVFGRSSYNEQFFGPGTRLTVL.

This clone was observed a single time. The chain combines TRBV18 with TRBJ1-5, with 10 nucleotides matching TRBD1. CDR1 is KGHSH and CDR2 is LQKENI in the germline V gene. V lost 3 bases and J lost 6; bases outside the gene matches: 11. The CDR3 has 17 amino acids. The CDR3 sequence: CASSPVPGQGMSQPQHF. The CDR3 DNA follows: TGTGCCAGCTCACCGGTACCGGGACAGGGGATGAGTCAGCCCCAGCATTTT.

CDR3 residues: CASSTGTGGSGANVLTF. DNA for the CDR3: TGTGCCAGCAGTACCGGGACAGGGGGCTCTGGGGCCAACGTCCTGACTTTC. The chain uses TRBV2 and TRBJ2-6, with 11 positions matching TRBD1. Germline values: CDR1 SNHLY, CDR2 FYNNEI. CDR3 length equals 17 residues. The V gene end was trimmed by 5 bases and the J gene end by 0 bases; junction bases not matched to a gene: 3.

The chain uses TRBV2 and TRBJ2-7; 7 positions agree with TRBD1. With V trimmed by 3 bases and J by 7 bases, 12 bases remained unmatched. The CDR3 sequence is 15 residues long. The V gene's germline CDR1 is SNHLY and CDR2 FYNNEI. The CDR3 spells CASSDRGQRSREQYV. Written as DNA, the CDR3 is TGTGCCAGCAGTGATCGGGGACAGAGGTCTCGGGAGCAGTACGTC.

The chain links TRBV5-6 to TRBJ2-1; D may be TRBD1 (5 bases). CDR3 length: 15 residues. Trimming cost V 6 bases and J 1 base, with 14 bases left between them. CDR1 and CDR2 (germline): SGHDT, YYEEEE. DNA for the CDR3: TGTGCCAGCATCCAGGGCGGCTCTTCCTACAATGAGCAGTTCTTC. It encodes CASIQGGSSYNEQFF.

The V gene is TRBV11-3, the J gene TRBJ2-5; the match to TRBD2 covers 11 bases. Germline trimming cut 5 bases from V and 4 bases from J; bases unmatched to any gene: 9. The CDR3 is 16 residues long. Germline V gives CDR1 SGHNT, CDR2 YENEEA. For the CDR3, the DNA is TGTGCCAGCAGCCGTAGCGGGGGGGCCGCGGGAGAGACCCAGTACTTC. Translating gives CASSRSGGAAGETQYF.

The chain couples TRBV28 to TRBJ1-4; perhaps TRBD1 as D (6 bases). The CDR3 covers 14 residues. Trimming pared 1 base from V and 8 bases from J, leaving 11 bases between. Looked up from germline, CDR1 is MDHEN and CDR2 is SYDVKM. The CDR3 region is CASSLSQGREKLFF. The CDR3 DNA reads as TGTGCCAGCAGTTTATCTCAGGGGCGGGAAAAACTGTTTTTT. Full variable domain (remainder filled in from reference TRBV28 and TRBJ1-4): DVKVTQSSRYLVKRTGEKVFLECVQDMDHENMFWYRQDPGLGLRLIYFSYDVKMKEKGDIPEGYSVSREKKERFSLILESASTNQTSMYLCASSLSQGREKLFFGSGTQLSVL.

V gene TRBV5-1 combines with J gene TRBJ1-1, with D uncertain. V was shortened by 5 bases and J by 4 bases, with 12 bases between the two germline ends. Germline V gives CDR1 SGHRS, CDR2 YFSETQ. The CDR3 covers 13 residues. The CDR3: CASRVEMRTEAFF. CDR3 coding DNA: TGCGCCAGCAGAGTCGAGATGCGCACTGAAGCTTTCTTT.

As for this clone: An end of the junction does not agree with germline; a read error may underlie this. The gene calls are TRBV5-4 and TRBJ2-3; a possible D gene is TRBD1 (5 bases). This CDR3 has 15 residues. The germline V gene encodes CDR1 SGHNT and CDR2 YYREEE (reference sequence). CDR3 sequence: CASRLATGFTDTQYF. CDR3 DNA: TGTGCCAGCAGGTTGGCCACAGGTTTCACAGATACGCAGTATTTT.

This clone was detected once. V gene TRBV4-3 combines with J gene TRBJ2-7, with D unresolved. The CDR3 spans 15 residues. V gave up 1 base and J gave up 1 base, with 11 bases separating them. The germline CDR1 and CDR2 sequences are LGHNA and YSLEER. The CDR3, as DNA: TGCGCCAGCAGCCAAGCTCACGCGAGGTCCTACGAGCAGTACTTC. It is translated as CASSQAHARSYEQYF.

This clone turned up a few times. Other nucleotide sequences from this sample produce the same CDR3. The CDR3 nucleotides are TGTGCCAGCAGTTTATTCGGTCAGGAGACCCAGTACTTC. This translates into CASSLFGQETQYF. The chain couples TRBV28 to TRBJ2-5; D uncertain. The germline CDR1 and CDR2 sequences are MDHEN and SYDVKM. Trimming took off 1 base at V and 5 bases at J, with 8 bases between the two ends. CDR3 size: 13 residues.